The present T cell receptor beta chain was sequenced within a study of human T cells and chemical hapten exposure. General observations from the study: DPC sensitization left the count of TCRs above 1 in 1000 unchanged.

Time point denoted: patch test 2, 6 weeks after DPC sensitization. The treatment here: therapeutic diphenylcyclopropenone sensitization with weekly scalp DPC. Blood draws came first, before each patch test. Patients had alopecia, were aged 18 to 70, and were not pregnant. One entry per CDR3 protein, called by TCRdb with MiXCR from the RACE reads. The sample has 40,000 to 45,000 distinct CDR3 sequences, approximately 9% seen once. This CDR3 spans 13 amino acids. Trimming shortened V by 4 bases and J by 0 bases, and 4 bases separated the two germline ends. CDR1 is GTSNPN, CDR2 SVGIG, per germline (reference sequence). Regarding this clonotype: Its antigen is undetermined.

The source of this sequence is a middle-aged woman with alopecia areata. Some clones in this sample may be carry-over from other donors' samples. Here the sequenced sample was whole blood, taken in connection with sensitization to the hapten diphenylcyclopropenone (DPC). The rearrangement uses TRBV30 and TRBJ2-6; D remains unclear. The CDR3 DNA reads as TGTGCCTGGACTTCCTCTGGGGCCAACGTCCTGACTTTC. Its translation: CAWTSSGANVLTF.